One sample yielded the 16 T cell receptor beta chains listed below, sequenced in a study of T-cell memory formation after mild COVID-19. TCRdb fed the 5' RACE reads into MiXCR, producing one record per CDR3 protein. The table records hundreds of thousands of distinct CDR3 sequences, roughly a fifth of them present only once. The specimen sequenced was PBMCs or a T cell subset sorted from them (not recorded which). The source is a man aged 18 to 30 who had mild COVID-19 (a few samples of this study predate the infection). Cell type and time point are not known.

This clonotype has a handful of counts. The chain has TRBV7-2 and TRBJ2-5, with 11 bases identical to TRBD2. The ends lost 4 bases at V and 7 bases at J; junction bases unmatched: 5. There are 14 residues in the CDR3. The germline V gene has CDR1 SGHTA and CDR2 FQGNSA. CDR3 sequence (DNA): TGTGCCAGCAGCTATAGCGGGGGGGCGGGGACCCAGTACTTC. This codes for CASSYSGGAGTQYF.

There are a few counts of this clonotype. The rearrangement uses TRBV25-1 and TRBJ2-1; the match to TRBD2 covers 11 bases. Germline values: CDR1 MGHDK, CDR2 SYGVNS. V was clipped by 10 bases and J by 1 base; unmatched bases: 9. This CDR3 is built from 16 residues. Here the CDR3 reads CATDRPSGGSYNEQFF. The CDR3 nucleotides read TGTGCCACCGACCGTCCTAGCGGGGGGTCCTACAATGAGCAGTTCTTC.

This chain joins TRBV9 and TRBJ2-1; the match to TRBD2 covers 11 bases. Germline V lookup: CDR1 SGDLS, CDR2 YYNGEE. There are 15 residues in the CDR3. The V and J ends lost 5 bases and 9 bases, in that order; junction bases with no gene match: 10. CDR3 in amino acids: CASRPLSGGVSEQFF. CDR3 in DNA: TGTGCCAGCAGACCGCTTAGCGGGGGGGTGAGTGAGCAGTTCTTC.

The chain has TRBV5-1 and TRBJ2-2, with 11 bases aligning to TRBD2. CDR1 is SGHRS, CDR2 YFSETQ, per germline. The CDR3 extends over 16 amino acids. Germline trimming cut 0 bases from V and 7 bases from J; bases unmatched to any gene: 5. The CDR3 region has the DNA TGCGCCAGCAGCTTGGATAGCGGGGGGGCCCTCGGGGAGCTGTTTTTT. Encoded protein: CASSLDSGGALGELFF.

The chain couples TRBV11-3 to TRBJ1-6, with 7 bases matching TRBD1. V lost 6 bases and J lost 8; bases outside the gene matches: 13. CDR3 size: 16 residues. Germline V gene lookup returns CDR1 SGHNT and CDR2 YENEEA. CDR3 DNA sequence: TGTGCCAGCAGGCTTTGGCAGGGGGTGAGTTATTCACCCCTCCACTTT. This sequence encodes CASRLWQGVSYSPLHF.

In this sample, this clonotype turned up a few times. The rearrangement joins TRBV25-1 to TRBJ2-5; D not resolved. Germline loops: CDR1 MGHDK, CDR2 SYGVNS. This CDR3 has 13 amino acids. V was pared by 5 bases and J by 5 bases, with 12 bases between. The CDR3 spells CASSHATRETQYF. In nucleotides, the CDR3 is TGTGCCAGCAGTCACGCGACTCGGGAGACCCAGTACTTC. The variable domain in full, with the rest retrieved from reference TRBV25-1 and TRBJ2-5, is EADIYQTPRYLVIGTGKKITLECSQTMGHDKMYWYQQDPGMELHLIHYSYGVNSTEKGDLSSESTVSRIRTEHFPLTLESARPSHTSQYLCASSHATRETQYFGPGTRLLVL.

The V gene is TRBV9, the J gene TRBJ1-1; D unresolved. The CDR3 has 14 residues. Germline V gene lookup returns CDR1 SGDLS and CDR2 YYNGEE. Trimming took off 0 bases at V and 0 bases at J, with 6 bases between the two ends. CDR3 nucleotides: TGTGCCAGCAGCGTAGACAGCATGAACACTGAAGCTTTCTTT. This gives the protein CASSVDSMNTEAFF. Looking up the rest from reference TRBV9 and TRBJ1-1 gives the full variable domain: DSGVTQTPKHLITATGQRVTLRCSPRSGDLSVYWYQQSLDQGLQFLIQYYNGEERAKGNILERFSAQQFPDLHSELNLSSLELGDSALYFCASSVDSMNTEAFFGQGTRLTVV.

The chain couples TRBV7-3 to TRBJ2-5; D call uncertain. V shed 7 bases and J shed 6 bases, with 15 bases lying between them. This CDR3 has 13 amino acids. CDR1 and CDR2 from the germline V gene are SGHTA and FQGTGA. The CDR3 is CASTRVVTQTQYF. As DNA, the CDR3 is TGTGCCAGCACCCGGGTTGTCACCCAGACCCAGTACTTC.

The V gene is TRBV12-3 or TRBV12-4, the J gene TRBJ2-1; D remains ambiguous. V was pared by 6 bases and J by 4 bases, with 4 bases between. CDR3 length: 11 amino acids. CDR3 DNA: TGTGCCAGCAGGCATTACAATGAGCAGTTCTTC. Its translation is CASRHYNEQFF.

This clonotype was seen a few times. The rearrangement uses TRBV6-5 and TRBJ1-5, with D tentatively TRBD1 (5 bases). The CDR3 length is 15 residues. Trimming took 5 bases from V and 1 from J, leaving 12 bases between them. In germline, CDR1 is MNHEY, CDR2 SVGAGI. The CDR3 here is CASSEVGESNQPQHF. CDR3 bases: TGTGCCAGCAGTGAGGTGGGGGAGAGCAATCAGCCCCAGCATTTT.

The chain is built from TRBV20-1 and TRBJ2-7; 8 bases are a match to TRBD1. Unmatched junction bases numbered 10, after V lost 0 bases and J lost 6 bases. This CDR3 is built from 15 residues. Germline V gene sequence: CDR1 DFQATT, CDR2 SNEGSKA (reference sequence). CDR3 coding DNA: TGCAGTGCTAGAGATTCCCGGCAGGGGGCAAGCGAGCAGTACTTC. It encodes CSARDSRQGASEQYF.

CDR3 residues: CASSLGWGPQHF. The CDR3 region has the DNA TGTGCCAGCAGCTTAGGGTGGGGGCCCCAGCATTTT. The gene calls are TRBV7-2 and TRBJ1-5; D gene unclear. Germline V gives CDR1 SGHTA, CDR2 FQGNSA. V shed 1 base and J shed 9 bases, with 7 bases lying between them. There are 12 residues in the CDR3.

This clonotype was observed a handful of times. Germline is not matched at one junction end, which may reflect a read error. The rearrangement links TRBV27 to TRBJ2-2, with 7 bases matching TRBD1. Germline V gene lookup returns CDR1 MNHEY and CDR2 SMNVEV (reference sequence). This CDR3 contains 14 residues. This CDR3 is CASSPQTGRGGLFF. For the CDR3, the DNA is TGTGCCAGCAGTCCCCAGACAGGGCGAGGGGGGCTGTTTTTT.

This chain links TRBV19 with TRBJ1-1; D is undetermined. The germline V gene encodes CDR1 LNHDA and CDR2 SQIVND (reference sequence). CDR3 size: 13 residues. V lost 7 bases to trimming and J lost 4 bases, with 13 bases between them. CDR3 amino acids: CASMARSGTEAFF. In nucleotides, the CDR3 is TGTGCCAGTATGGCCCGGTCGGGCACTGAAGCTTTCTTT.

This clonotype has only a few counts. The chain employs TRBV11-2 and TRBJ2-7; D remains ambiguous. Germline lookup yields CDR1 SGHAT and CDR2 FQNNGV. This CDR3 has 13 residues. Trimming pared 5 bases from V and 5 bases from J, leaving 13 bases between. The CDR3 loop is CASSQSAGNEQYV. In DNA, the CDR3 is TGTGCCAGCAGCCAGTCCGCTGGGAACGAGCAGTACGTC.

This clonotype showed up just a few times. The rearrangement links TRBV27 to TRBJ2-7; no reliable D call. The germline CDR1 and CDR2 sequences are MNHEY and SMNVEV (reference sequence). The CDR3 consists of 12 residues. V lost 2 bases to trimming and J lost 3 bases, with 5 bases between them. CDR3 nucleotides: TGTGCCAGCAGTTTAAGGGACTACGAGCAGTACGTC. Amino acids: CASSLRDYEQYV.